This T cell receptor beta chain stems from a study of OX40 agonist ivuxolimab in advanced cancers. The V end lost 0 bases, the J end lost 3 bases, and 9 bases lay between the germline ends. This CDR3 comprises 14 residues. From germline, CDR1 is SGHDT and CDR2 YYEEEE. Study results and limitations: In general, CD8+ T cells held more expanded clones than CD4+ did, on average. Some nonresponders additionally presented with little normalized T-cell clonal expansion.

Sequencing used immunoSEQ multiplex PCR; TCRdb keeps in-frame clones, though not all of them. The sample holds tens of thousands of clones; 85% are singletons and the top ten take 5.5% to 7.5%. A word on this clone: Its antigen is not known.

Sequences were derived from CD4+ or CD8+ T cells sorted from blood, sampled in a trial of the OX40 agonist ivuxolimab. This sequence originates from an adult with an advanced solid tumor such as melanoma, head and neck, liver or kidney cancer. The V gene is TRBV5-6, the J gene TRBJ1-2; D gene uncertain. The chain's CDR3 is CASSLEGNHYGYTF. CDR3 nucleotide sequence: TGTGCCAGCAGCTTGGAAGGGAACCACTATGGCTACACCTTC.